Following are 2 T cell receptor beta chains from one sample sequenced in a study of post-analysis software for immune sequencing data. Broader study findings: The study found TRBV5-6, TRBV5-1 and TRBV20-1 among 5 or 6 TRBV segments more frequent in patients than controls.

Every TCR beta cDNA library bore unique molecular identifiers. TCRdb fed the PCR reads into MiXCR, producing one record per CDR3 protein. The repertoire holds about 560,000 distinct CDR3 sequences, about 44% seen once, with about 1.8% in the top ten. No antigen has been identified for these receptors. The specimen was blood. The receptors were sampled from a girl aged 5-17 years with multiple sclerosis.

The chain joins TRBV6-5 to TRBJ2-1; 9 positions match TRBD2. Germline lookup yields CDR1 MNHEY and CDR2 SVGAGI. There are 15 residues in the CDR3. The ends lost 5 bases at V and 9 bases at J; junction bases unmatched: 11. The CDR3 region is CASSRPGLAGSEQFF. DNA of the CDR3: TGTGCCAGCAGTAGACCGGGGCTAGCGGGAAGTGAGCAGTTCTTC.

This clonotype occurred a few times. The chain couples TRBV12-3 or TRBV12-4 to TRBJ1-2; D not certain. The CDR3 has 15 residues. V lost 2 bases to trimming and J lost 1 base, with 11 bases between them. The DNA for the CDR3 is TGTGCCAGCAGTTTAAGTGGCAGTATTAACTATGGCTACACCTTC. Its protein product is CASSLSGSINYGYTF.